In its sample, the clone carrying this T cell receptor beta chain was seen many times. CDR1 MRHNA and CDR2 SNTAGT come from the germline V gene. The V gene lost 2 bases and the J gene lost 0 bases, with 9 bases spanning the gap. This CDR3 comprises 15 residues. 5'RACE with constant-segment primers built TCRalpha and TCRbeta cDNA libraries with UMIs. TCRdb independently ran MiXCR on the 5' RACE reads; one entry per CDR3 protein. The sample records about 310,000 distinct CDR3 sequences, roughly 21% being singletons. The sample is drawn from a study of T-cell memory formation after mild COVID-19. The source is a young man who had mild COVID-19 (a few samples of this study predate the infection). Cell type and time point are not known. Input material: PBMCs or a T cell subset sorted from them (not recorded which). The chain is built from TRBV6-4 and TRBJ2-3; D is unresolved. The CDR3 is CASSDRAASTDTQYF. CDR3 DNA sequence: TGTGCCAGCAGTGACCGTGCAGCTAGCACAGATACGCAGTATTTT.